One and the same sample provided the 15 T cell receptor beta chains below, sequenced in a study of blood T cell repertoires in COVID-19. The table came from immunoSEQ multiplex PCR; TCRdb's copy has only in-frame clones and leaves some out. The table shows tens of thousands of clones, with roughly nine tenths occurring only once. Source material: peripheral blood. These receptors originate from a human donor in a cohort sampled during active COVID-19.

This clone has a single count. V is TRBV4-2 and J is TRBJ1-1; D uncertain. Germline CDR1 reads LGHNA; CDR2 reads YNFKEQ. The CDR3 is made up of 13 amino acids. Trimming left V 1 base short and J 3 bases short, with 6 bases between. CDR3 sequence: CASSQVRDTEAFF. The CDR3 DNA reads TGTGCCAGCAGCCAAGTAAGAGACACTGAAGCTTTCTTT.

J is TRBJ1-1 and V is TRBV11-2, with D possibly being TRBD1 (6 bases). Trimming removed 2 bases from V and 2 bases from J, with 9 bases in between. The CDR3 totals 14 residues. Germline CDR1 is SGHAT and CDR2 is FQNNGV. Written as DNA, the CDR3 is TGTGCCAGCAGCTTAAACAGGGTCAACACTGAAGCTTTCTTT. It encodes CASSLNRVNTEAFF. Full variable domain (rest looked up from reference TRBV11-2 and TRBJ1-1): EAGVAQSPRYKIIEKRQSVAFWCNPISGHATLYWYQQILGQGPKLLIQFQNNGVVDDSQLPKDRFSAERLKGVDSTLKIQPAKLEDSAVYLCASSLNRVNTEAFFGQGTRLTVV.

V and J are TRBV5-1 and TRBJ1-2; 7 nucleotides align to TRBD1. This CDR3 has 15 residues. J gave up 2 bases and V 4 bases, and 8 bases lay outside the gene matches. CDR1 SGHRS and CDR2 YFSETQ come from the germline V gene. The CDR3 is CASSVVQGWNYGYTF. CDR3 nucleotides: TGCGCCAGCAGCGTCGTACAGGGGTGGAACTATGGCTACACCTTC.

This clone came up a few times. J is TRBJ1-2 and V is TRBV5-1; D is perhaps TRBD1 (6 bases). Trimming left V 4 bases short and J 7 bases short, with 17 bases between. Germline assignment: CDR1 SGHRS and CDR2 YFSETQ. The CDR3 is 14 residues long. The CDR3 DNA reads as TGCGCCAGCAGCCCCCTGGCAGGGGAGGGTGGCTACACCTTC. Protein product: CASSPLAGEGGYTF.

This chain links TRBV28 with TRBJ2-4, with 11 bases identical to TRBD2. With 6 bases clipped from V and 4 bases from J, the junction kept 8 bases outside the gene matches. CDR3 length equals 16 residues. Germline values: CDR1 MDHEN, CDR2 SYDVKM. CDR3 protein: CASRPGLAAVKNIQYF. Written as DNA, the CDR3 is TGTGCCAGCAGGCCGGGACTAGCGGCAGTGAAAAACATTCAGTACTTC.

This clone was seen a handful of times. The V and J genes are TRBV10-3 and TRBJ2-7; TRBD1 agrees at 10 bases. The V gene's germline CDR1 is ENHRY and CDR2 SYGVKD. The CDR3 has 14 amino acids. After removal of 5 bases from V and 2 bases from J, the junction contained 3 bases not matched to a gene. CDR3 nucleotide sequence: TGTGCCATCAGTTGGGGACAGGGGACCTACGAGCAGTACTTC. This gives the protein CAISWGQGTYEQYF.

The chain links TRBV6-1 to TRBJ1-1; D possibly corresponds to TRBD1 (5 bases). V gave up 0 bases and J gave up 1 base, with 6 bases separating them. This CDR3 spans 14 amino acids. Germline lookup yields CDR1 MNHNS and CDR2 SASEGT. CDR3 coding DNA: TGTGCCAGCAGTGAAGCGGGGGGGAACACTGAAGCTTTCTTT. Protein product: CASSEAGGNTEAFF.

The chain carries TRBV18 and TRBJ2-1; no firm D call. The CDR3 consists of 16 residues. V was cut by 3 bases and J by 2 bases, with 14 bases left in between. Germline V gives CDR1 KGHSH, CDR2 LQKENI. DNA of the CDR3: TGTGCCAGCTCACCCTCAATCGCGGAGACCTACAATGAGCAGTTCTTC. This sequence encodes CASSPSIAETYNEQFF.

The rearrangement links TRBV5-4 to TRBJ1-1, with TRBD1 matching 7 bases. Germline trimming cut 2 bases from V and 0 bases from J; bases unmatched to any gene: 7. This CDR3 is built from 16 residues. Germline V CDR1 and CDR2: SGHNT, YYREEE (reference sequence). In nucleotides, the CDR3 is TGTGCCAGCAGCTTCGACAGGGTGAGGATGAACACTGAAGCTTTCTTT. Translation: CASSFDRVRMNTEAFF. The variable domain in full, with the rest retrieved from reference TRBV5-4 and TRBJ1-1, is ETGVTQSPTHLIKTRGQQVTLRCSSQSGHNTVSWYQQALGQGPQFIFQYYREEENGRGNFPPRFSGLQFPNYSSELNVNALELDDSALYLCASSFDRVRMNTEAFFGQGTRLTVV.

The V gene is TRBV18, the J gene TRBJ1-4; 8 nucleotides align to TRBD1. The germline V gene has CDR1 KGHSH and CDR2 LQKENI. CDR3 length equals 14 residues. Trimming removed 4 bases from V and 5 bases from J; junction bases left unmatched: 3. The CDR3: CASSRDRSNEKLFF. The CDR3 DNA is TGTGCCAGCTCACGGGACAGGAGCAATGAAAAACTGTTTTTT.

The V gene is TRBV9, the J gene TRBJ1-4, with TRBD1 as a possible D gene (5 bases). Trimming shortened V by 4 bases and J by 8 bases, and 15 bases separated the two germline ends. The CDR3 contains 14 residues. Germline V gene lookup returns CDR1 SGDLS and CDR2 YYNGEE. The CDR3 here is CASSLAGRGEKLFF. Written as DNA, the CDR3 is TGTGCCAGCAGCTTAGCGGGGAGGGGCGAAAAACTGTTTTTT.

This clone has just a few counts. The rearrangement links TRBV24-1 to TRBJ1-5, with a possible D match to TRBD1 (6 bases). CDR1 and CDR2 from the germline V gene are KGHDR and SFDVKD. V lost 2 bases, J lost 4 bases, and 14 bases lay in between. The CDR3 totals 16 residues. CDR3 sequence (DNA): TGTGCCACCAGTGATTCCGGACAGAGACCAAATCAGCCCCAGCATTTT. This encodes CATSDSGQRPNQPQHF.

This chain joins TRBV19 and TRBJ1-4, with 7 bases identical to TRBD1. Germline loops: CDR1 LNHDA, CDR2 SQIVND (reference sequence). Trimming at V came to 6 bases and at J to 7 bases, leaving 8 bases not matched to a gene. The CDR3 spans 14 residues. In DNA, the CDR3 is TGTGCCAGTAGGCCCCAGGGGGTGGGTGAAAAACTGTTTTTT. Amino acid sequence: CASRPQGVGEKLFF.

The V call is TRBV7-8, the J call TRBJ1-1; D is possibly TRBD1 (6 bases). This CDR3 is 14 amino acids long. The V and J ends lost 3 bases and 4 bases respectively, with 12 bases between them. CDR1 and CDR2 (germline): SGHVS, FQNEAQ. CDR3 sequence: CASSLPTGSTEAFF. The CDR3 DNA is TGTGCCAGCAGCTTGCCTACAGGGTCCACTGAAGCTTTCTTT. The complete variable domain, with remaining parts taken from reference TRBV7-8 and TRBJ1-1, reads GAGVSQSPRYKVAKRGQDVALRCDPISGHVSLFWYQQALGQGPEFLTYFQNEAQLDKSGLPSDRFFAERPEGSVSTLKIQRTQQEDSAVYLCASSLPTGSTEAFFGQGTRLTVV.

A single count supports this clone. The chain uses TRBV27 and TRBJ1-2; unclear D gene. The V gene lost 5 bases and the J gene lost 7 bases, with 14 bases spanning the gap. There are 13 residues in the CDR3. Germline values: CDR1 MNHEY, CDR2 SMNVEV (reference sequence). The CDR3 spells CASSLSRVRGYTF. The DNA of the CDR3 is TGTGCCAGCAGTCTCTCCCGCGTTCGTGGCTACACCTTC.